The rows below give T cell receptor beta chains drawn from one sample of a study of metastatic and nonmetastatic thyroid tumors. TCRdb reanalyzed the PCR reads via MiXCR. Of about 17,000 clones listed, around 30% were seen once; the top ten hold roughly 15%. The sample taken for sequencing was tumor tissue. These receptors came from a female donor with papillary thyroid cancer or a benign thyroid nodule (not recorded which). Some clones in this sample may be carry-over from other donors' samples. Both conserved end residues are part of each CDR3. Fields, in order: J gene, clone size, V gene, D gene, CDR3 protein, CDR3 DNA. A D gene is named only where the DNA matches it firmly. The size field is filled for only some rows; it gives once, few, many or a size class.

j_gene: TRBJ2-7; abundance: -; v_gene: TRBV28; d_gene: -; CDR3aa: CASSHLMVSYEQYF; CDR3nt: TGTGCCAGCAGTCATTTAATGGTGTCCTACGAGCAGTACTTC
j_gene: TRBJ1-4; abundance: many; v_gene: TRBV2; d_gene: -; CDR3aa: CASSLSTLGSVREKLFF; CDR3nt: TGTGCCAGCAGTTTGAGTACGCTTGGGAGTGTTCGCGAAAAACTGTTTTTT
j_gene: TRBJ2-7; abundance: few; v_gene: TRBV4-1; d_gene: TRBD1; CDR3aa: CASSQVLDRVSEQYF; CDR3nt: TGCGCCAGCAGCCAAGTTTTGGACAGGGTCAGCGAGCAGTACTTC
j_gene: TRBJ2-6; abundance: -; v_gene: TRBV19; d_gene: -; CDR3aa: CASSLQAAGANVLTF; CDR3nt: TGTGCCAGTAGCTTACAGGCAGCTGGGGCCAACGTCCTGACTTTC
j_gene: TRBJ2-3; abundance: once; v_gene: TRBV5-1; d_gene: -; CDR3aa: CASRSCLGSSTDTQYF; CDR3nt: TGCGCCAGCAGATCATGCCTCGGGTCTAGCACAGATACGCAGTATTTT
j_gene: TRBJ2-7; abundance: medium-sized; v_gene: TRBV28; d_gene: -; CDR3aa: CASSLPTGRWEQYF; CDR3nt: TGTGCCAGCAGTCTGCCGACAGGAAGGTGGGAGCAGTACTTC
j_gene: TRBJ1-1; abundance: many; v_gene: TRBV27; d_gene: -; CDR3aa: CASSPHRLGAEAFF; CDR3nt: TGTGCCAGCAGTCCCCATCGACTGGGGGCTGAAGCTTTCTTT
j_gene: TRBJ2-1; abundance: -; v_gene: TRBV20-1; d_gene: -; CDR3aa: CSARAFTSYNEQFF; CDR3nt: TGCAGTGCTAGAGCGTTTACCTCCTACAATGAGCAGTTCTTC
j_gene: TRBJ2-7; abundance: few; v_gene: TRBV7-8; d_gene: -; CDR3aa: CASSLGVEQYF; CDR3nt: TGTGCCAGCAGCCTGGGGGTCGAGCAGTACTTC
j_gene: TRBJ1-5; abundance: medium-sized; v_gene: TRBV15; d_gene: -; CDR3aa: CATSREGTQPQHF; CDR3nt: TGTGCCACCAGCAGAGAGGGGACTCAGCCCCAGCATTTT
j_gene: TRBJ1-2; abundance: many; v_gene: TRBV7-2; d_gene: TRBD1; CDR3aa: CASSLSPGGEGYTF; CDR3nt: TGTGCCAGCAGCTTATCACCAGGGGGCGAAGGCTACACCTTC
j_gene: TRBJ1-2; abundance: -; v_gene: TRBV6-2/TRBV6-3; d_gene: TRBD1; CDR3aa: CASSYSRGLGYGYTF; CDR3nt: TGTGCCAGCAGTTACTCAAGGGGGCTGGGCTATGGCTACACCTTC
j_gene: TRBJ1-1; abundance: -; v_gene: TRBV12-3/TRBV12-4; d_gene: -; CDR3aa: CASSPRHGDTEAFF; CDR3nt: TGTGCCAGCAGTCCCCGACACGGGGACACTGAAGCTTTCTTT
j_gene: TRBJ2-7; abundance: once; v_gene: TRBV3-1; d_gene: -; CDR3aa: CASSLGPVYEQYF; CDR3nt: TGTGCCAGCAGCCTGGGGCCTGTCTACGAGCAGTACTTC
j_gene: TRBJ2-1; abundance: many; v_gene: TRBV6-1; d_gene: -; CDR3aa: CASSQAAGYNEQFF; CDR3nt: TGTGCCAGCAGTCAGGCGGCAGGGTACAATGAGCAGTTCTTC
j_gene: TRBJ2-7; abundance: -; v_gene: TRBV6-5; d_gene: -; CDR3aa: CASSYSIDREQYF; CDR3nt: TGTGCCAGCAGCTACTCAATAGACCGCGAGCAGTACTTC
j_gene: TRBJ2-3; abundance: -; v_gene: TRBV11-1; d_gene: TRBD2; CDR3aa: CASSLGLALSTDTQYF; CDR3nt: TGTGCCAGCAGCCTAGGACTAGCGCTTTCAACAGATACGCAGTATTTT
j_gene: TRBJ1-2; abundance: many; v_gene: TRBV20-1; d_gene: -; CDR3aa: CSAREVDYGYTF; CDR3nt: TGCAGTGCACGTGAGGTCGACTATGGCTACACCTTC
j_gene: TRBJ1-6; abundance: medium-sized; v_gene: TRBV6-5; d_gene: -; CDR3aa: CASSYRWGPNSPLHF; CDR3nt: TGTGCCAGCAGTTACAGATGGGGCCCGAATTCACCCCTCCACTTT